The 28 T cell receptor beta chains presented below share a single source sample, sequenced in a study of tumor-infiltrating lymphocytes in primary liver carcinoma (dated by TCRdb to the late 2010s). The data were produced on an Illumina HiSeq 2500. Starting from approximately 500 ng total RNA, TCRbeta-specific cDNA was produced by reverse transcription with a constant-region primer and ProtoScript II reverse transcriptase. The TCRbeta libraries were prepared through three rounds of nested multiplex PCR following a slightly modified ARM-PCR procedure. Each of the first two PCR rounds ran for about 10 cycles using multiplex TRBV1-TRBV30 forward primers together with a Cbeta reverse primer. TCRdb itself trimmed the public reads at Q25 with fastp, ran MiXCR and retained productive beta chains. Each entry merges the rows of one CDR3 protein and shows their most common DNA and genes. The sample includes about 70,000 distinct CDR3 sequences, with approximately 74% observed a single time. Of the sample, 28% falls within the top ten clones.

Total RNA and DNA were co-extracted without cell sorting from 20-30 mg of bulk tissue using the AllPrep DNA/RNA mini kit. The sequencing input was liver tumor tissue from sampling region 4. This specimen's cell subset or site label, interpreted: tumor region T4, right-lateral pole. The receptors originated from a man between 40 and 49 years old with primary liver carcinoma and hepatitis B virus infection.

At least ten counts were recorded for this clonotype. The rearrangement uses TRBV7-9 and TRBJ2-3, with D perhaps TRBD1 or TRBD2 (5 bases each). V lost 5 bases to trimming and J lost 0 bases, with 6 bases between them. The germline gives CDR1 SEHNR, CDR2 FQNEAQ (reference sequence). This CDR3 region has 13 residues. CDR3 nucleotides: TGTGCCAGCAGCCGGGACAGCACAGATACGCAGTATTTT. Translation: CASSRDSTDTQYF.

As concerns this clonotype: Possible read error: a much larger clone is one base away. The gene calls are TRBV18 and TRBJ1-1; possibly TRBD1 for D (5 bases). Germline CDR1 reads KGHSH; CDR2 reads LQKENI. The CDR3 sequence is 13 residues long. Trimming left V 9 bases short and J 4 bases short, with 15 bases between. This chain's CDR3 is CASSDSVSTEAFF. DNA of the CDR3: TGTGCCAGTTCCGACAGCGTGAGCACTGAAGCTTTCTTT. Variable domain in full (rest from reference TRBV18 and TRBJ1-1): NAGVMQNPRHLVRRRGQEARLRCSPMKGHSHVYWYRQLPEEGLKFMVYLQKENIIDESGMPKERFSAEFPKEGPSILRIQQVVRGDSAAYFCASSDSVSTEAFFGQGTRLTVV.

At least ten counts were recorded for this clonotype. This chain joins TRBV7-9 and TRBJ2-7; D gene ambiguous. Looked up from germline, CDR1 is SEHNR and CDR2 is FQNEAQ (reference sequence). V lost 5 bases and J 7 bases, leaving 9 bases between the germline ends. The CDR3 contains 11 residues. The CDR3: CASSDAWEQYF. The CDR3 bases are TGTGCCAGCAGCGATGCTTGGGAGCAGTACTTC.

Regarding this clonotype: One end of the junction fails to match germline, which may point to a read error. This chain joins TRBV6-6 and TRBJ1-4; 10 bases are shared with TRBD1. CDR1 and CDR2 from the germline V gene are MNHNY and SVGAGI (reference sequence). The CDR3 consists of 17 residues. The CDR3 sequence is CTSSFGTGATTNEKLFF. The CDR3 DNA reads TGTACCAGTAGTTTTGGGACAGGGGCGACAACTAATGAAAAACTGTTTTTT.

Remarks on this clonotype: The junction shows a germline mismatch at one end, possibly a read error. This chain joins TRBV29-1 and TRBJ1-3; no reliable D call. Germline-derived CDR1 and CDR2 are SQVTM and ANQGSEA. The CDR3 contains 12 residues. The CDR3 coding sequence is TGCAACGTTGGAGAATCTGGAGACACCATATATTTT. It specifies CNVGESGDTIYF.

Remarks on this clonotype: This sequence may be a read error, since a much larger clone differs from it by one base. The gene calls are TRBV5-5 and TRBJ1-4; 8 bases match TRBD1. The CDR3 extends over 14 amino acids. The germline V gene encodes CDR1 SGHKS and CDR2 YYEKEE (reference sequence). In DNA, the CDR3 is TGTGTCAGCAGCCCAGGGGGCGCGGAGGAAAAACTGTTTTTT. This sequence encodes CVSSPGGAEEKLFF.

As for this clonotype: At one boundary the junction diverges from the germline segment, which might be a read error. This chain links TRBV7-6 with TRBJ1-4, with D hard to call. Per the germline V gene, CDR1 is SGHVS and CDR2 is FNYEAQ. CDR3 length equals 12 residues. CDR3 bases: TGTGCCAACAGCTCACATATTGGGAAACTGTTTTTT. Residues: CANSSHIGKLFF.

Only a few counts were recorded for this clonotype. At one end, the junction sequence differs from germline, possibly due to a read error. V gene TRBV11-2 combines with J gene TRBJ1-2; a weak D match, TRBD1 (6 bases). Looked up from germline, CDR1 is SGHAT and CDR2 is FQNNGV. The CDR3 contains 14 residues. The CDR3 DNA follows: TGTGTCAGCAGCTCCAACAGGGAGCTCGAGGGCTACACCTTC. It codes for CVSSSNRELEGYTF.

As regards this clonotype: This could be a read error, since a much larger clone is one nucleotide away. This sequence joins TRBV7-9 and TRBJ1-1; D not certain. The CDR3 consists of 13 residues. CDR1 is SEHNR and CDR2 is FQNEAQ in the germline V gene (reference sequence). CDR3 amino acids: CVSSPRQEGEAFF. CDR3 sequence (DNA): TGTGTCAGCAGCCCAAGACAAGAGGGTGAAGCTTTCTTT.

There are many counts of this clonotype. The chain is built from TRBV6-5 and TRBJ2-3; tentatively, D is TRBD2 (6 bases). In germline, CDR1 is MNHEY, CDR2 SVGAGI. V was trimmed by 0 bases and J by 5 bases, leaving 12 bases between them. The CDR3 is 15 amino acids. The CDR3 spells CASSYSGGTGDTQYF. CDR3 DNA: TGTGCCAGCAGTTACTCGGGCGGGACTGGAGATACGCAGTATTTT.

This clonotype is a singleton in its sample. An end of the junction differs from the germline gene, which may be a read error. The chain has TRBV4-1 and TRBJ2-7; maybe TRBD1 (5 bases). The CDR3 consists of 15 residues. Per germline, CDR1 MGHRA and CDR2 YSYEKL. The CDR3 loop reads CASNQEYRPVYGQYF. As DNA, the CDR3 is TGCGCCAGCAACCAAGAGTACAGGCCCGTCTACGGGCAGTACTTC.

Comments on this clonotype: At one end the junction does not follow the germline gene, possibly because of a read error. J is TRBJ1-1 and V is TRBV4-2; TRBD1 aligns across 10 bases. CDR3 size: 18 residues. The germline CDR1 and CDR2 sequences are LGHNA and YNFKEQ. This CDR3 reads CTSSTHRDRGIFNTEALF. CDR3 DNA: TGTACCAGCAGCACTCACCGGGACAGGGGAATTTTCAACACAGAAGCTCTCTTT.

This clonotype ranks as medium-sized. The genes are TRBV29-1 and TRBJ2-7, with a weak D call TRBD1 (6 bases). The V end was cut by 3 bases, the J end by 5 bases, with 8 bases between. The CDR3 extends over 11 amino acids. The germline CDR1 and CDR2 sequences are SQVTM and ANQGSEA. DNA for the CDR3: TGCAGCGTTGAGGGGGCCAACGAGCAGTACTTC. Its translation: CSVEGANEQYF.

To note about this clonotype: The junction departs from germline at one end; a sequencing error may be responsible. The chain joins TRBV12-3 or TRBV12-4 to TRBJ2-7, with D hard to call. The CDR3 has 12 amino acids. The chain's CDR3 is CTSSRIGGEQYF. The CDR3 DNA reads as TGTACCAGCAGTCGGATTGGTGGGGAGCAGTACTTC.

Turning to this clonotype: This sequence may be a read error, since a much larger clone differs from it by one base. The CDR3 spells CASSFVQGDDEQYF. The CDR3 region has the DNA TGTGCCAGCAGTTTCGTACAGGGGGATGACGAGCAGTACTTC. The V gene is TRBV28, the J gene TRBJ2-7, with 8 bases matching TRBD1. The V segment lost 3 bases and the J segment 5 bases; nucleotides outside the gene matches: 6. Germline V gives CDR1 MDHEN, CDR2 SYDVKM. The CDR3 sequence is 14 residues long.

With respect to this clonotype: The junction does not match germline at one end; this may be a read error. V and J are TRBV12-3 or TRBV12-4 and TRBJ1-2, with D uncertain. The CDR3 runs to 15 residues. CDR3 coding DNA: TGTGCCAGCAGTTTAGCGGGGTATGCTAACTATGGCCACACCTTC. It yields the protein CASSLAGYANYGHTF.

A remark on this clonotype: The germline gene is not matched at one end of the junction; a read error may be the cause. This chain uses TRBV6-1 with TRBJ2-7, with 9 bases lining up with TRBD1. The CDR3 is 14 amino acids. The germline V gene has CDR1 MNHNS and CDR2 SASEGT. DNA of the CDR3: TGTGCCAGTAGTGAACCGGGACAGGGCAGCGAGCAGTACTTC. Translated, it gives CASSEPGQGSEQYF.

To note about this clonotype: At one boundary the junction diverges from the germline segment, which might be a read error. The V gene is TRBV11-2, the J gene TRBJ2-1, with a possible D match to TRBD2 (5 bases). The CDR3 is 12 amino acids. CDR1 and CDR2 from the germline V gene are SGHAT and FQNNGV. CDR3 amino acids: CASNLQRAKQFF. The DNA for the CDR3 is TGTGCCAGCAACTTACAGAGGGCGAAGCAGTTCTTT.

In regard to this clonotype: Compared with germline, one end of the junction differs, possibly owing to a read error. The rearrangement joins TRBV28 to TRBJ1-2; possibly TRBD1 for D (5 bases). This CDR3 has 17 residues. Germline loops: CDR1 MDHEN, CDR2 SYDVKM. This CDR3 reads CASSLGGGTAANYSYTF. CDR3 coding DNA: TGTGCCAGCAGTTTAGGGGGGGGAACCGCCGCTAACTATAGCTACACCTTC.

This clonotype was detected ten times or more. This sequence joins TRBV10-3 and TRBJ1-1; no firm D call. From germline, CDR1 is ENHRY and CDR2 SYGVKD. The CDR3 contains 13 residues. Between the trimmed V and J ends, which lost 4 bases and 0 bases, there was a span of 6 bases. The CDR3, as DNA: TGTGCCATCAGTGCCGAGATGAACACTGAAGCTTTCTTT. Translation: CAISAEMNTEAFF.

About this clonotype itself: The CDR3 end shows no conserved phenylalanine or tryptophan, and so a read error is likely. The rearrangement joins TRBV6-1 to TRBJ2-3; 7 nucleotides agree with TRBD2. J gave up 5 bases and V 5 bases, and 13 bases lay outside the gene matches. The CDR3 is made up of 16 amino acids. CDR1 and CDR2 from the germline V gene are MNHNS and SASEGT. The CDR3 coding sequence is TGTGCCAGCAGTCAATTAGCGGGTTTAACTATAGATACGCAGTATTAT. This translates into CASSQLAGLTIDTQYY.

The sample holds a few counts of this clonotype. A much larger clone lies one base from this, so it may be a read error. This chain links TRBV29-1 with TRBJ1-1; unclear D gene. The CDR3 is made up of 14 amino acids. V was pared by 4 bases and J by 5 bases, with 17 bases between. The germline CDR1 and CDR2 sequences are SQVTM and ANQGSEA. CDR3 sequence: CSVGERMRETEAFF. In DNA form, the CDR3 reads TGCAGCGTTGGGGAAAGGATGAGGGAAACTGAAGCTTTCTTT.

This clonotype was counted at least ten times. The CDR3 nucleotides are TGTGCCAGCAGTTTATCAGGGACGAGAGAGACCCAGTACTTC. Amino acid sequence: CASSLSGTRETQYF. The chain carries TRBV28 and TRBJ2-5; the D call may be TRBD1 or TRBD2 (5 bases each). Germline-derived CDR1 and CDR2 are MDHEN and SYDVKM. The CDR3 spans 14 residues. V lost 1 base and J 4 bases, leaving 10 bases between the germline ends.

Points on this clonotype: In this CDR3 the conserved last residue, phenylalanine or tryptophan, is missing, so a read error is likely. The CDR3 sequence: CASSPLAGTQYL. CDR3 DNA: TGTGCCAGCAGTCCACTAGCGGGGACACAGTACCTC. V gene TRBV12-3 or TRBV12-4 combines with J gene TRBJ2-5, with 10 positions matching TRBD2. The trim removed 5 bases at V and 11 bases at J, leaving 5 bases unmatched. This CDR3 has 12 residues.

As regards this clonotype: Its ends do not fully match the called genes, so a read error is possible. The chain recombines TRBV4-1 with TRBJ2-3; perhaps TRBD2 as D (5 bases). In germline, CDR1 is MGHRA, CDR2 YSYEKL. The CDR3 is made up of 16 amino acids. In nucleotides, the CDR3 is TGCGCCAGCAGCCCGGAGGTGGGGATAAGCACAGATATGCAGTATTTT. Protein sequence: CASSPEVGISTDMQYF.

The chain couples TRBV6-2 or TRBV6-3 to TRBJ1-2, with D unclear. Trimming left V 0 bases short and J 10 bases short, with 12 bases between. Germline loops: CDR1 MNHEY, CDR2 SVGEGT. The CDR3 has 13 residues. In DNA form, the CDR3 reads TGTGCCAGCAGTTACTCTGTACGGGTAAACTACACCTTC. Translation: CASSYSVRVNYTF.

J is TRBJ2-7 and V is TRBV7-2, with TRBD2 matching 10 bases. CDR1 and CDR2 from the germline V gene are SGHTA and FQGNSA. V gave up 5 bases and J gave up 4 bases; unmatched junction bases: 8. There are 15 residues in the CDR3. CDR3 nucleotides: TGTGCCAGCAGCCCGGGACTAGCGCCTTTTTACGAGCAGTACTTC. Translation gives CASSPGLAPFYEQYF.

This sequence joins TRBV21-1 and TRBJ2-1; the table's TRBD1 call for D was not verified on the DNA. TRBV21-1 is shown as a pseudogene. The CDR3 length is 12 residues. CDR3 in amino acids: CAPPRADNEQFF. CDR3 bases: TGTGCCCCCCCCCGGGCGGACAATGAGCAGTTCTTC.